This TCR beta chain was identified during a study of blood T cells in healthy people across ages (dated by TCRdb to the mid-2010s). Looking at the study overall: In model experiments, template switching captured roughly one uniquely barcoded TCR beta cDNA molecule for every two T cells. To track age-related changes in TCR beta repertoire diversity, the study relied on deep sequencing normalized with unique cDNA molecular identifiers. The donors were divided into four age groups: young (average roughly 15 years), middle-aged (approximately 41), aged (approximately 62) and long-lived (about 79). To avoid experimental bias, donors of different ages were randomly spread across the sequencing lanes. Using the same blood draw, the study looked at two additional independent replicas of 1 million unique cDNA reads for two donors, one aged 18 to 29 and the other aged 80 or older.

With regard to this clonotype: It lacks a known antigen. The input lacks base qualities; no much larger clone sits a single base away.

Donors were a few dozen systemically healthy Caucasian individuals from Russia aged 6 to 90 years. Each donor gave approximately 10 milliliters of peripheral blood, collected into EDTA-treated Vacutainer tubes. Ficoll-Paque density-gradient centrifugation was used to isolate PBMCs, with at least 6.5 million per sample. Total RNA, at least 5.5 micrograms per sample, was extracted from PBMCs with Trizol reagent. For every donor, flow cytometry on a PBMC aliquot measured the percentage of naive CD45RAhigh/CD27high T cells. What the authors observed across the whole study: Total diversity estimates from one million sequenced T cells were considered lower bounds and underestimates. The CMV infection status of donors was not known, potentially confounding age-related changes in expanded clonotypes. Compared with the aged group, more naive CD4+ T cells, fewer expanded clones and increased TCR diversity were shown by the long-lived group, suggesting age selection. Observed TCR beta diversity per million T cells fell roughly linearly with age, and a significant reduction was already apparent by age roughly 40. A strong correlation was found between observed TCR beta diversity and the percentage of naive T cells measured by flow cytometry. Conclusive comparison of naive and antigen-experienced compartments was prevented by the profiling of bulk unsorted PBMCs.

Library prep was done by 5' RACE. The instrument given in TCRdb is Illumina HiSeq 2500. A second roughly 6 to 12 cycle PCR used a sample-barcoded 5' primer and a J-beta primer mix. Each TCR beta cDNA molecule received a unique molecular identifier from a template-switch 5' adaptor carrying 12 random nucleotides. Each sample yielded at least 2.5 million CDR3-containing paired-end reads. The Mint cDNA synthesis kit, primed by a TRBC-specific oligonucleotide, was used to synthesize first-strand cDNA from all RNA. All cDNA was treated with uracil-DNA glycosylase and then went through a first 18-cycle PCR with the universal primers M1SS and BC2_uni_R. The paper's processing steps were these. Each sample was normalized by randomly selecting 1 million high-quality reads, each carrying a distinct molecular identifier. Reads with shared molecular identifiers were discarded instead of being binned into consensus sequences. MiTCR, run with a Q25 quality threshold and the strictest error-elimination algorithm, handled CDR3 identification, clonotype clustering and error correction. Lower-bound total TCR beta diversity was estimated with a nonparametric unseen species model using Euler transformation. TCRdb took the public reads, trimmed them with fastp at Q25, ran MiXCR for clone calling and kept in-frame beta chains. Merged by CDR3 protein, the rows form single entries marked with the most common genes and DNA. The V and J calls were not made by the authors but by TCRdb's processing. The sample table lists some 690,000 distinct CDR3 sequences, 22% of them with a count of one. In total, the top ten clones hold about 22% of the sample.

For CDR1 and CDR2, the germline V gene (reference sequence) lists LNHDA and SQIVND. Relative to germline, V is 5 bases shorter and J is 6 bases shorter, with 8 bases between their ends. Measured from the cysteine to the phenylalanine, the CDR3 is 12 residues long. CDR3 DNA only is kept here, 36 bases in frame from base 1. Here the chain combines TRBV19 and TRBJ1-5; TRBD1 might be the D gene, on 6 matching bases. This clonotype was obtained from a man aged 65 to 85 in good health. Sequencing input: blood. The CDR3 region has the sequence CASSWGPQPQHF. Here is the DNA: TGTGCCAGTAGTTGGGGGCCTCAGCCCCAGCATTTT.